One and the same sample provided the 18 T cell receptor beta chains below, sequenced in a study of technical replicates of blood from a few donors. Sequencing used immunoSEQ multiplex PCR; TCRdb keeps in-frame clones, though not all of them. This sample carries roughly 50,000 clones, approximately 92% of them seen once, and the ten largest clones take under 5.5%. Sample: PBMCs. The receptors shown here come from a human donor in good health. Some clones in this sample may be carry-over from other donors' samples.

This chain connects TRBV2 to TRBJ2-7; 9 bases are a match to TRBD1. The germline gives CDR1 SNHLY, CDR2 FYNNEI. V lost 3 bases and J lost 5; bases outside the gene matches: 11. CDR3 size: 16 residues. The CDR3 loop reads CASSDPAGTGSHEQYF. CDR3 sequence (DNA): TGTGCCAGCAGTGACCCAGCCGGGACAGGGAGCCACGAGCAGTACTTC. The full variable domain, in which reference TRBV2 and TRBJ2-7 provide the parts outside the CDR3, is EPEVTQTPSHQVTQMGQEVILRCVPISNHLYFYWYRQILGQKVEFLVSFYNNEISEKSEIFDDQFSVERPDGSNFTLKIRSTKLEDSAMYFCASSDPAGTGSHEQYFGPGTRLTVT.

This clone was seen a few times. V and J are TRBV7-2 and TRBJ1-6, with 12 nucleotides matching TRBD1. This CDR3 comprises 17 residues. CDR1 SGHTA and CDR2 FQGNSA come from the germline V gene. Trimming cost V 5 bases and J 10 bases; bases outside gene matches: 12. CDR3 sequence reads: CASSPGTGGLRLSPLHF. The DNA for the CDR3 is TGTGCCAGCAGCCCCGGGACAGGGGGCCTCCGCTTGTCACCCCTCCACTTT.

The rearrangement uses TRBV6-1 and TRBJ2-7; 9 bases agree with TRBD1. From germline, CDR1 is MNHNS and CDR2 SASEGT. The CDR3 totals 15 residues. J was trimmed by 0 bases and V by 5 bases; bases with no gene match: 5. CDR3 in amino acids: CASSTGGASSYEQYF. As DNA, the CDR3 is TGTGCCAGCAGTACAGGGGGCGCCAGCTCCTACGAGCAGTACTTC.

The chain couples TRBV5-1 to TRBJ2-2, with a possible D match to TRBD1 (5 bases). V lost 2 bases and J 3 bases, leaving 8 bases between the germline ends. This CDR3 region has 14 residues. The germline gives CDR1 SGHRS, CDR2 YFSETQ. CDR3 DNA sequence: TGCGCCAGCAGCTTACAGGAAGACACCGGGGAGCTGTTTTTT. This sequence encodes CASSLQEDTGELFF.

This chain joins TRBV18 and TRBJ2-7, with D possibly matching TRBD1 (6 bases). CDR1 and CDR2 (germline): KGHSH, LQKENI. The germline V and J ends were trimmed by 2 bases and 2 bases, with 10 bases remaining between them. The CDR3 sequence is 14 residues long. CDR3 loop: CASSPTGSAYEQYF. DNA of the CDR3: TGTGCCAGCTCACCAACAGGGTCAGCCTACGAGCAGTACTTC.

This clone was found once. The CDR3 reads CASSRISQGQSPLHF. The CDR3 DNA is TGTGCCAGCAGTCGTATCTCCCAGGGGCAGTCACCCCTCCACTTT. The rearrangement links TRBV5-4 to TRBJ1-6, with a possible D match to TRBD1 (6 bases). The germline V gene has CDR1 SGHNT and CDR2 YYREEE (reference sequence). Trimming shortened V by 5 bases and J by 10 bases, and 19 bases separated the two germline ends. This CDR3 contains 15 residues.

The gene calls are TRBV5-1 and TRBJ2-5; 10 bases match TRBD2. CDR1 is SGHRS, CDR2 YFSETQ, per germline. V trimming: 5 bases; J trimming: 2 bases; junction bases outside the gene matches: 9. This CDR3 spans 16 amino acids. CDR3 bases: TGCGCCAGCAGTCAGAGCTTAGCGGGGGGACAAGAGACCCAGTACTTC. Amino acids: CASSQSLAGGQETQYF. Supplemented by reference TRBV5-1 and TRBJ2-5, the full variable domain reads KAGVTQTPRYLIKTRGQQVTLSCSPISGHRSVSWYQQTPGQGLQFLFEYFSETQRNKGNFPGRFSGRQFSNSRSEMNVSTLELGDSALYLCASSQSLAGGQETQYFGPGTRLLVL.

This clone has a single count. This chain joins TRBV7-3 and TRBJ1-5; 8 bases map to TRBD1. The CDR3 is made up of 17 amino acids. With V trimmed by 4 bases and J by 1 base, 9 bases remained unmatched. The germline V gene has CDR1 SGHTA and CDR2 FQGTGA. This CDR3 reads CASSSTGQGRSNQPQHF. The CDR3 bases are TGTGCCAGCAGCTCCACCGGACAGGGAAGGAGCAATCAGCCCCAGCATTTT. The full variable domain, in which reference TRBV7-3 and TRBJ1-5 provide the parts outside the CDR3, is GAGVSQTPSNKVTEKGKYVELRCDPISGHTALYWYRQSLGQGPEFLIYFQGTGAADDSGLPNDRFFAVRPEGSVSTLKIQRTERGDSAVYLCASSSTGQGRSNQPQHFGDGTRLSIL.

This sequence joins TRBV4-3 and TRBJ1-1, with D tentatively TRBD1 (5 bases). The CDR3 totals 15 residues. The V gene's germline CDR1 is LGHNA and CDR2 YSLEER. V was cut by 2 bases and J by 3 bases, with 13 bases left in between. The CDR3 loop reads CASSQRPRGDTEAFF. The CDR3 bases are TGCGCCAGCAGCCAAAGGCCCCGGGGGGACACTGAAGCTTTCTTT.

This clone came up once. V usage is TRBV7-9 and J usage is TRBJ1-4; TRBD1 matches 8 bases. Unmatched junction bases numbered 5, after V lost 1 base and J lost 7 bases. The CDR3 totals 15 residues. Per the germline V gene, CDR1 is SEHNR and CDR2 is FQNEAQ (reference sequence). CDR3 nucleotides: TGTGCCAGCAGCTTAGTGGGACAGGCGGGTGAAAAACTGTTTTTT. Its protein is CASSLVGQAGEKLFF.

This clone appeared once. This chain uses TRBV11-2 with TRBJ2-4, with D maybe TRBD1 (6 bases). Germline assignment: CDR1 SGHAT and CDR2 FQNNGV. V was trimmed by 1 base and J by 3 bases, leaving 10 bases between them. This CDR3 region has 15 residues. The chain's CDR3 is CASSLAPGDKNIQYF. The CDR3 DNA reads TGTGCCAGCAGCTTAGCTCCAGGGGACAAAAACATTCAGTACTTC.

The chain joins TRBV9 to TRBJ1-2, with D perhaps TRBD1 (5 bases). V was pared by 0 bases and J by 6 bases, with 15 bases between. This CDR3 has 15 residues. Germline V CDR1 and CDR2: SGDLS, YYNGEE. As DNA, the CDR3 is TGTGCCAGCAGCGTAGGATTTTCGGGGGTCAATGGCTACACCTTC. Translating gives CASSVGFSGVNGYTF.

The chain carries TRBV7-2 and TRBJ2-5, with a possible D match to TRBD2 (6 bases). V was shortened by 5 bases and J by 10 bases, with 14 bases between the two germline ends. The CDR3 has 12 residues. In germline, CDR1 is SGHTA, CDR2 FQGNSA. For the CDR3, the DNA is TGTGCCAGCAGCCGCCCCGGGGGTGACCAGTACTTC. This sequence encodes CASSRPGGDQYF.

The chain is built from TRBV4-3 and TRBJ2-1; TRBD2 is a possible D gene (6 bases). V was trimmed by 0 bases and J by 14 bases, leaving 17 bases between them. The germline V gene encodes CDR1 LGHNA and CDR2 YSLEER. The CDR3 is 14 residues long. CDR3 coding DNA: TGCGCCAGCAGCCAAGACTGGACATCGGGGGTGGAGTTCTTC. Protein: CASSQDWTSGVEFF.

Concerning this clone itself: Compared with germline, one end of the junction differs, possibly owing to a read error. CDR3 nucleotides: TGTGCCAGCAGCGCTAGCCCGGGACAGGGAACATCCTTCTTC. Its protein product is CASSASPGQGTSFF. This sequence joins TRBV6-1 and TRBJ1-2; the match to TRBD1 covers 9 bases. The CDR3 is made up of 14 amino acids. CDR1 and CDR2 from the germline V gene are MNHNS and SASEGT.

CDR3 sequence reads: CASSLALASTADTQYF. Here the CDR3 DNA reads TGTGCCAGCAGCTTAGCCCTAGCCTCTACGGCGGATACGCAGTATTTT. The chain has TRBV7-9 and TRBJ2-3; D perhaps matches TRBD2 (5 bases). The CDR3 sequence is 16 residues long. Looked up from germline, CDR1 is SEHNR and CDR2 is FQNEAQ (reference sequence). V was shortened by 0 bases and J by 6 bases, with 16 bases between the two germline ends. Full variable domain (remainder filled in from reference TRBV7-9 and TRBJ2-3): DTGVSQNPRHKITKRGQNVTFRCDPISEHNRLYWYRQTLGQGPEFLTYFQNEAQLEKSRLLSDRFSAERPKGSFSTLEIQRTEQGDSAMYLCASSLALASTADTQYFGPGTRLTVL.

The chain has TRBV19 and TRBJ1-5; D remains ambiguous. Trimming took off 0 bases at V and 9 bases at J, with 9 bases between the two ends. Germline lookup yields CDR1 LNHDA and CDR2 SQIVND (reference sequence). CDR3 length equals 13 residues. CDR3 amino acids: CASSIDGRRPQHF. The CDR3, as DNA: TGTGCCAGTAGTATAGATGGCCGCCGGCCCCAGCATTTT.

The DNA for the CDR3 is TGCGCCAGCAGCCAAGTAGCCGCGAACACCGGGGAGCTGTTTTTT. Amino acids: CASSQVAANTGELFF. The chain carries TRBV4-1 and TRBJ2-2; D not certain. The germline gives CDR1 MGHRA, CDR2 YSYEKL. This CDR3 has 15 amino acids. V was trimmed by 1 base and J by 0 bases, leaving 6 bases between them.